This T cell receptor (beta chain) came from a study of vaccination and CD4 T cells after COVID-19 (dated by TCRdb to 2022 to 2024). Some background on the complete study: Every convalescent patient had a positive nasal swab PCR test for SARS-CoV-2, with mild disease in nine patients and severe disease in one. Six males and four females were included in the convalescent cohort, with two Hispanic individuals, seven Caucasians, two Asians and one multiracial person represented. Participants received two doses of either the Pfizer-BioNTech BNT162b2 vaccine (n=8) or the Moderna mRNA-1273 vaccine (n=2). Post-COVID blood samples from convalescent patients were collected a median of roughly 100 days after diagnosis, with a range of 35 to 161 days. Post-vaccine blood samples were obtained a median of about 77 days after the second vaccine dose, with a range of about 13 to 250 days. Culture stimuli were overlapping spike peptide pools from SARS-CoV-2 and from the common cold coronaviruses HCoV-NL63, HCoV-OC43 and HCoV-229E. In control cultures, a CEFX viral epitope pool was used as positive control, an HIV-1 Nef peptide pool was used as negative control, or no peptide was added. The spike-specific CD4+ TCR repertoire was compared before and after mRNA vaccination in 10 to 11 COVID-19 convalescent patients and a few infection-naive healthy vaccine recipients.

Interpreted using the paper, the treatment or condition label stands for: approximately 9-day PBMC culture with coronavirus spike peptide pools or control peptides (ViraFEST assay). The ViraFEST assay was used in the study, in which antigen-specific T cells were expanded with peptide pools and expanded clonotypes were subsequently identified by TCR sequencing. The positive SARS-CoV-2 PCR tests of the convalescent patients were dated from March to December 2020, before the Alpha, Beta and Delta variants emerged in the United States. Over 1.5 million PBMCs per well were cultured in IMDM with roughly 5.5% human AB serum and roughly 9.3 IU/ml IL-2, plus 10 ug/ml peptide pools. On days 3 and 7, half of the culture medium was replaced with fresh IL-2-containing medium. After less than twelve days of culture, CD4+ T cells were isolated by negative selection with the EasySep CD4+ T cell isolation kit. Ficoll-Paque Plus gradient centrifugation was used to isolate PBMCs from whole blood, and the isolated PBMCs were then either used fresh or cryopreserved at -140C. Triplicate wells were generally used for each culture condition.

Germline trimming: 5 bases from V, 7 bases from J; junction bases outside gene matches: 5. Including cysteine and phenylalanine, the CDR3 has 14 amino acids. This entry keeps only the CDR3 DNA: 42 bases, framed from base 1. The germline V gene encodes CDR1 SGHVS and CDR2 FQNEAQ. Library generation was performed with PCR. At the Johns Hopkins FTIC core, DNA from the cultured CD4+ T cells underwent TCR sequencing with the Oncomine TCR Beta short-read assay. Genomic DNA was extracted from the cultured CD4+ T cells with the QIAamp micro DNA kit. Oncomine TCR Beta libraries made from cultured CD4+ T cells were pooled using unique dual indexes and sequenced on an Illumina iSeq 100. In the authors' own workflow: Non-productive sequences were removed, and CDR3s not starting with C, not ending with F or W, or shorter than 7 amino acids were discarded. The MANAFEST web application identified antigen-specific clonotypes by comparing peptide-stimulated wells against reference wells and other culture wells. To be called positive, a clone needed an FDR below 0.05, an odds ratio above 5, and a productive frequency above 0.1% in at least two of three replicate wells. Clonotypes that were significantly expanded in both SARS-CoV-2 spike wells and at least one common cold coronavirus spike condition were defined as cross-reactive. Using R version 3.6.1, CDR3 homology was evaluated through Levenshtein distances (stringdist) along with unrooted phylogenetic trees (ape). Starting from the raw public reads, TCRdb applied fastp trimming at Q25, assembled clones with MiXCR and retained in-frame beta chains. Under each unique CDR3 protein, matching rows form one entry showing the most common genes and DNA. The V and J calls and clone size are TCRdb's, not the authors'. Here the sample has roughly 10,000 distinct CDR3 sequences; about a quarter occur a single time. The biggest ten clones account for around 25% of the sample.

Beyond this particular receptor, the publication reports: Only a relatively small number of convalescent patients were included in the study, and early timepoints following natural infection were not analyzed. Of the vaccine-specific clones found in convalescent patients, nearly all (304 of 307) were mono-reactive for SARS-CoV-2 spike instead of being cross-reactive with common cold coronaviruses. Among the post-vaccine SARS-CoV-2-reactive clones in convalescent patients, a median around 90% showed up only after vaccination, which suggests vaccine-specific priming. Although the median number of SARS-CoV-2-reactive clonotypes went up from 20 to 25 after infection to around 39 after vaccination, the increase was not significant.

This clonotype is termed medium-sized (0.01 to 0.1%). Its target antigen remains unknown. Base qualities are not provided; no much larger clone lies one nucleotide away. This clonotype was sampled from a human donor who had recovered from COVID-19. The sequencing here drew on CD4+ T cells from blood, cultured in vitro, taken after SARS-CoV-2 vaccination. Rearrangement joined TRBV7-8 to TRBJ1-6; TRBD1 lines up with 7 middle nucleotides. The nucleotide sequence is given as TGTGCCAGCAGCGGGGGAGGGGGCAATTCACCCCTCCACTTT. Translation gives CASSGGGGNSPLHF.